Listed below are T cell receptor beta chains from one sample, sequenced in a study of cytomegalovirus exposure and HLA in healthy donors. Profiling relied on immunoSEQ multiplex PCR, and the TCRdb table lists in-frame clones only, not all of them. The table includes some 96,000 clones, roughly 80% detected once. Material: PBMCs. The source of these receptors is a man aged 35-49 years in good health and CMV-seropositive. Each CDR3 is given without its conserved first and last residue. The order of the fields is V gene, D gene, J gene, CDR3 protein. D genes are given only for firm matches.

>TRBV2|TRBD1|TRBJ1-2
ASSRDRGQNYGYT
>TRBV6-1|TRBD1|TRBJ2-5
ASIADRGSWEQY
>TRBV5-5|.|TRBJ2-7
ASSPGQEIYEQY
>TRBV5-1|TRBD2|.
ASSSIAGKAYEQY
>TRBV19|TRBD2|TRBJ2-7
ASSDGLAGEQY
>TRBV7-8|.|TRBJ1-1
ASSLSGSTEAF
>TRBV19|TRBD1|TRBJ2-7
ASSAPGQGVYEQY
>TRBV7-9|.|TRBJ2-3
ASSLDAGARGRTDTQY
>TRBV11-2|TRBD1|TRBJ2-1
ASSLGHRGRYNNEQF
>TRBV9|TRBD2|TRBJ2-3
ASSVAVSGVTDTQY
>TRBV4-3|.|TRBJ2-7
ASSRTATHDYEQY
>TRBV2|.|TRBJ2-2
ASSELEPNTGELF
>TRBV5-1|.|TRBJ2-2
ASSLMTGANTGELF
>TRBV28|TRBD1|TRBJ1-2
ASSLSRKSTGGPNYGYT
>TRBV12-2|.|TRBJ2-5
ASRLVPAALQETQY
>TRBV4-1|.|TRBJ1-1
ASSQGAGANTEAF
>TRBV25-1|.|TRBJ2-4
ASILGDIQY
>TRBV9|.|TRBJ1-6
ASSVGGSGDGSPLH
>TRBV18|TRBD2|TRBJ2-7
ASSPGGRHYYEQY
>TRBV10-2|TRBD2|TRBJ2-7
ASLGGESHEQY
>TRBV5-4|TRBD1|TRBJ2-7
ASSYGTGVSSYEQY
>TRBV7-2|.|TRBJ1-5
ASSLRGGNQPQH
>TRBV27|.|TRBJ1-6
ASSLSPQIRSPLH
>TRBV5-1|.|TRBJ2-1
ASSFTERRRDPYNEQF
>TRBV6-5|.|TRBJ1-1
ASSESVNTEAF
>TRBV7-9|.|.
ASSRAGTYEQY
>TRBV27|TRBD2|TRBJ2-2
ASRTFLAGGKNTGELF
>TRBV6-5|.|TRBJ1-1
ASSLRSLVMSTEAF
>TRBV5-1|TRBD1|TRBJ2-1
ASSPGTGYNEQF
>TRBV6-5|TRBD2|TRBJ2-7
ASSYTGLAGGVQY
>TRBV6-5|.|TRBJ2-7
ASSTTYEQY
>TRBV7-8|TRBD1|TRBJ1-1
ASTRDRGLNTEAF
>TRBV6-8|TRBD1|TRBJ1-4
ASSYSAGQGIEKLF
>TRBV5-1|.|TRBJ2-3
ASSLIGLGGDTQY
>TRBV14|TRBD1|TRBJ2-3
ASSLRTGTTDTQY
>TRBV29-1|.|TRBJ1-2
SVEVRGGGYT
>TRBV14|.|TRBJ1-2
ASSLSWGGGYGYT
>TRBV5-1|TRBD1|TRBJ1-2
ASSPGGRDSGYT
>TRBV5-1|TRBD1|TRBJ2-3
ASSLQGVSGTDTQY
>TRBV7-2|TRBD1|TRBJ2-2
ASSPQRTGGYFTGELF